This T cell receptor (beta chain) originates from a study of OX40 agonist ivuxolimab in advanced cancers. Study-wide context: The dose-escalation cohort was roughly 84% male, with a mean age of about 60 years, ranging about 23 to 90. General study points: There were, on average, more expanded clones in CD8+ T cells than in CD4+.

Of note for this clone: Its antigen is not identified.

This CDR3 spans 18 amino acids. CDR1 is SQVTM and CDR2 is ANQGSEA in the germline V gene. The V and J ends lost 0 bases and 4 bases, in that order; junction bases with no gene match: 15. Patients who had autoimmune disease history or got systemic immunosuppression were left out. The table came from immunoSEQ multiplex PCR; TCRdb's copy has only in-frame clones and leaves some out. There are tens of thousands of clones in the sample; 90% occur only once, and around 5% lies in the top ten. V and J are TRBV29-1 and TRBJ2-3, with 8 bases matching TRBD1. The clonotype comes from an adult with an advanced solid tumor such as melanoma, head and neck, liver or kidney cancer. The sequencing here drew on CD4+ or CD8+ T cells sorted from blood, taken in a trial of the OX40 agonist ivuxolimab. CDR3 region: CSVEDRWGGQGAADTQYF. DNA of the CDR3: TGCAGCGTTGAAGATCGTTGGGGAGGACAGGGAGCGGCAGATACGCAGTATTTT.